This entry concerns a single T cell receptor (beta chain). This sample was included in a study of blood T cell repertoires in COVID-19. Study information: Sites across the United States, Italy and Spain contributed samples from acute and convalescent COVID-19. The cDNA or gDNA used as material had been derived from T cells, B-cell-depleted T cells, or PBMCs.

Authors' analysis steps: Researchers report that nucleated cell counts were estimated from reference gene primer amplification. The data were produced by immunoSEQ multiplex PCR, yet TCRdb's version contains in-frame clones alone and is incomplete. V, J and clone size derive from that table, while D and trimming were established from the DNA sequence. The table has 200,000 to 300,000 clones, around four fifths seen once. The germline V gene has CDR1 SGDLS and CDR2 YYNGEE. This CDR3 comprises 15 residues. V was cut by 4 bases and J by 2 bases, with 16 bases left in between. The chain has TRBV9 and TRBJ2-7, with D maybe TRBD2 (6 bases). The sample comprised peripheral blood. This TCR was sampled from a woman in her sixties or seventies with active or convalescent COVID-19. The CDR3 spells CASSTGLATPYEQYF. CDR3 sequence (DNA): TGTGCCAGCAGCACGGGACTCGCCACCCCCTACGAGCAGTACTTC.